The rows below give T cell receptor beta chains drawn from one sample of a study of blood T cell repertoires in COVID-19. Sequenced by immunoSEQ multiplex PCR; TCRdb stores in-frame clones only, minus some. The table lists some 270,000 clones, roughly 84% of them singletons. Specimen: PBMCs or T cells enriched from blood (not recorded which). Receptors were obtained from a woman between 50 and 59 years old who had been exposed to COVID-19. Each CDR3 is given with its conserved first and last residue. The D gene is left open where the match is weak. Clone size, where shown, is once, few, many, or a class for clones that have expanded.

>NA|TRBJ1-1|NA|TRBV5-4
TGTGCCAGCAGCTTCTCCCCCTCGGGGACTGAAGCTTTCTTT
CASSFSPSGTEAFF
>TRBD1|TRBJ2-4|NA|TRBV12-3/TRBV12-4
TGTGCCAGCAGCCCCGGGACAGGGAACATTCAGTACTTC
CASSPGTGNIQYF
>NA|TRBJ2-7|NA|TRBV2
TGTGCCAGCAGTAGACACTACGAGCAGTACTTC
CASSRHYEQYF
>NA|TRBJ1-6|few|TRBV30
TGTGCCATCCAGGTAGAGTCCTCCTATAATTCACCCCTCCACTTT
CAIQVESSYNSPLHF
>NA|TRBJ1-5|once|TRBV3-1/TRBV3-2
TGTGCCAGCAGCCAGACGCCAGGGTTGGCTCAGCCCCAGCATTTT
CASSQTPGLAQPQHF
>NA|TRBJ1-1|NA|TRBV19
TGTGCCAGTAGTATAGTCCGACAGCCTTTGAACACTGAAGCTTTCTTT
CASSIVRQPLNTEAFF
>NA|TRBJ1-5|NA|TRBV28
TGTGCCAGCAGTTTAAGAACGGGTGGTGATCAGCCCCAGCATTTT
CASSLRTGGDQPQHF
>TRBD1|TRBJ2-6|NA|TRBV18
TGTGCCAGCTCACCAACGCCAGGGGGTCTTGGGGCCAACGTCCTGACTTTC
CASSPTPGGLGANVLTF
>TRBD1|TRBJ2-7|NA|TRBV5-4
TGTGCCAGCAGCTTGAGTCCGGACAGGGTGTCCTACGAGCAGTACTTC
CASSLSPDRVSYEQYF
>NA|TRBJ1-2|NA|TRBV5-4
TGTGCCAGCAGTAGAGGGAATGACTATGGCTACACCTTC
CASSRGNDYGYTF
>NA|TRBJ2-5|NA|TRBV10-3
TGTGCCATCAGTGAGTCAGGAGGCGGGGTCAAGACCCAGTACTTC
CAISESGGGVKTQYF
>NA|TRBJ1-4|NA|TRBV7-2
TGTGCCAGCAGCTTATATGGCGGGGGGGAAAAACTGTTTTTT
CASSLYGGGEKLFF
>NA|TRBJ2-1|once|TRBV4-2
TGTGCCAGCAGCCATGGTGGAGATAACAATGAGCAGTTCTTC
CASSHGGDNNEQFF
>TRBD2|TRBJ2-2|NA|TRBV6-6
TGTGCCAGCAGTCCTTTACTAGCGGCAATGAACACCGGGGAGCTGTTTTTT
CASSPLLAAMNTGELFF
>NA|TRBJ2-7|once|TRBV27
TGTGCCAGCACCCCTTCTGGAGGGGAAAGCTCCTACGAGCAGTACTTC
CASTPSGGESSYEQYF
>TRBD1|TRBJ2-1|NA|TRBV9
TGTGCCAGCAGCATCGGACAGGGTTGGGATGAGCAGTTCTTC
CASSIGQGWDEQFF
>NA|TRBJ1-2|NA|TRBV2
TGTGCCAGCAGTGAAATCCTCTATGGCTACACCTTC
CASSEILYGYTF
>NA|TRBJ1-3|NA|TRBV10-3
TGTGCCATCAGGGCCCTGGACAATTCAGCAATCACTGGAAACACCATATATTTT
CAIRALDNSAITGNTIYF
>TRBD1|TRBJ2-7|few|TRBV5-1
TGCGCCAGCAGCCGCTCCGGGACAGGGGGCTACGAGCAGTACTTC
CASSRSGTGGYEQYF
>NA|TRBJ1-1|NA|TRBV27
TGTGCCAGCAGTTTGGCGGGCACCCTTGAAGCTTTCTTT
CASSLAGTLEAFF
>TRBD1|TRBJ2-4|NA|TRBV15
TGTGCCACCAGCAGTGGGTCCACAGGGGGCAACATTCAGTACTTC
CATSSGSTGGNIQYF
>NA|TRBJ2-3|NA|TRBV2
TGTGCCGTCGCTGGGACTTCCGATAGCACAGATACGCAGTATTTT
CAVAGTSDSTDTQYF
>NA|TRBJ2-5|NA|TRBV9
TGTGCCAGCACCCCCCAGGACCTAAGAGGGGAGACCCAGTACTTC
CASTPQDLRGETQYF
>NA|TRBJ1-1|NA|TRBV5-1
TGCGCCAGTACCAAGGGGGAGACAGGTGGAGTGAACACTGAAGCTTTCTTT
CASTKGETGGVNTEAFF
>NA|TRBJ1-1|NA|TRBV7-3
TGTGCCACCCGGGAGGCTGGGAGAGACACTGAAGCTTTCTTT
CATREAGRDTEAFF
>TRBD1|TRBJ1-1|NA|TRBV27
TGTGCCAGCAGTTTACGGGGACAGGGAGGAGTAGGAGCTTTCTTT
CASSLRGQGGVGAFF
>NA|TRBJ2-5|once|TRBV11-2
TGTGCCAGCAGCTTGGGGGCAGGGGAAAAAGAGACCCAGTACTTC
CASSLGAGEKETQYF
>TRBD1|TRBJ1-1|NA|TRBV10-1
TGCGCCGCTCGACAGGGGATGAACACTGAAGCTTTCTTT
CAARQGMNTEAFF
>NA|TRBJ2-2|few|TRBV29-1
TGCAGCGCCCTCGTAGGGGCTGGCGGGGAGCTGTTTTTT
CSALVGAGGELFF
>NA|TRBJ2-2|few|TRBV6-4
TGTGCCAGCAGTGAAGAGGCGAACACCGGGGAGCTGTTTTTT
CASSEEANTGELFF
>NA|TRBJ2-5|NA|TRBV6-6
TGTGCCAGCAGCCGCCGGACAGTGTCGCGGCAAGAGACCCAGTACTTC
CASSRRTVSRQETQYF
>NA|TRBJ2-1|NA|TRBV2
TGTGCCAGCAGTGCCGAGGGTAATATAGGGAATGAGCAGTTCTTC
CASSAEGNIGNEQFF
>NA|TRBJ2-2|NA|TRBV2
TGTGCCAGCAGTGAAATGCTCGGTTGGACCGGGGAGCTGTTTTTT
CASSEMLGWTGELFF